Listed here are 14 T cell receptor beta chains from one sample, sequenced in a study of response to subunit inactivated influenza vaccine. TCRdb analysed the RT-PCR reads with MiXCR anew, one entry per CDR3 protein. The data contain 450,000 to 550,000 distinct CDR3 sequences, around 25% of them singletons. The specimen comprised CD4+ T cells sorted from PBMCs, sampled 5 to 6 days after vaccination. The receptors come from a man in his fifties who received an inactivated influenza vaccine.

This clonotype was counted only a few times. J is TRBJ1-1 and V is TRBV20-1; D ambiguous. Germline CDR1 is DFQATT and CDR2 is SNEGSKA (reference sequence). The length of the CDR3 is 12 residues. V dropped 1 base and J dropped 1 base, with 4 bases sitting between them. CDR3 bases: TGCAGTGCTAGAGTTACGAACACTGAAGCTTTCTTT. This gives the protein CSARVTNTEAFF.

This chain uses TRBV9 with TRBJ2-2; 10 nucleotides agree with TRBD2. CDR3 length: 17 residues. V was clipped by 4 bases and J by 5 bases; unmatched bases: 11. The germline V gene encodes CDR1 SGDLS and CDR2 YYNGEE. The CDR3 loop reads CASSPAAGGPRTGELFF. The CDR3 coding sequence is TGTGCCAGCAGCCCCGCAGCGGGAGGGCCTCGAACCGGGGAGCTGTTTTTT.

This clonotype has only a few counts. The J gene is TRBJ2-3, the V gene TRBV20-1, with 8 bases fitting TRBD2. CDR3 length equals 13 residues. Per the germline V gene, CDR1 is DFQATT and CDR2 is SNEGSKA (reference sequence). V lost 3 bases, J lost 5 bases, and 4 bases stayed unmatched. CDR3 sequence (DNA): TGCAGTGCTAGGGCAGCGGGGGTAGATACGCAGTATTTT. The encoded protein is CSARAAGVDTQYF.

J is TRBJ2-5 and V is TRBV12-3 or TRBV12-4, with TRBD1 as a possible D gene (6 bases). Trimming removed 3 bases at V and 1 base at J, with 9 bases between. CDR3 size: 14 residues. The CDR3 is CASSLGARQETQYF. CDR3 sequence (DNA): TGTGCCAGCAGTTTGGGGGCCCGCCAAGAGACCCAGTACTTC.

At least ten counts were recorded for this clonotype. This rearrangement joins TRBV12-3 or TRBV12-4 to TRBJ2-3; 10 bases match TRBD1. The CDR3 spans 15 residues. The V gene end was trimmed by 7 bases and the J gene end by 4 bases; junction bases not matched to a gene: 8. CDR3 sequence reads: CASTPGTGVADTQYF. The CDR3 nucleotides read TGTGCCAGCACCCCCGGGACAGGGGTGGCAGATACGCAGTATTTT.

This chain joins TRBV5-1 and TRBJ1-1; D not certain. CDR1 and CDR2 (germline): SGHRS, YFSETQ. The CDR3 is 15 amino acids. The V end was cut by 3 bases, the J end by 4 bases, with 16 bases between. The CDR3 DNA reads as TGCGCCAGCAGCTCCCGAGGACTCCGGCGCACTGAAGCTTTCTTT. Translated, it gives CASSSRGLRRTEAFF.

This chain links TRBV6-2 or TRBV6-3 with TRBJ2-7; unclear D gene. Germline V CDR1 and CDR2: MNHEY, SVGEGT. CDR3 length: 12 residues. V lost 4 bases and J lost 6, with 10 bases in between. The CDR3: CASSSTVGEQYF. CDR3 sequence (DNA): TGTGCCAGCAGTTCAACAGTTGGCGAGCAGTACTTC.

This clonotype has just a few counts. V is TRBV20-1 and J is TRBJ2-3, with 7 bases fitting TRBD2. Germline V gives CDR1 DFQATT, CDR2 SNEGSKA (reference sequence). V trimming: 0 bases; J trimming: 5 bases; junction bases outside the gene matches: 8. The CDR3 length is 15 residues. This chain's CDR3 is CSARDGGRNRDTQYF. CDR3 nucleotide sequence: TGCAGTGCTAGAGACGGCGGGAGAAACAGAGATACGCAGTATTTT.

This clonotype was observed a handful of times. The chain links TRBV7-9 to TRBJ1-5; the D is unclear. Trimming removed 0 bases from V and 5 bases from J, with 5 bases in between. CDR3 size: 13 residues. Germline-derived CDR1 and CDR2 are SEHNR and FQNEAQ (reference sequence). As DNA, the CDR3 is TGTGCCAGCAGCTTAGCAGCAGATCAGCCCCAGCATTTT. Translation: CASSLAADQPQHF.

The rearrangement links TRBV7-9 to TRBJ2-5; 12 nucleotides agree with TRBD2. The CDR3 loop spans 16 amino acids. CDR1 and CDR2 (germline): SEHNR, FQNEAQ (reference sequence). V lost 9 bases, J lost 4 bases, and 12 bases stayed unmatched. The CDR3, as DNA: TGTGCCAGTACCGGGACTAGCGGGCGGGTGAGAGAGACCCAGTACTTC. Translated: CASTGTSGRVRETQYF.

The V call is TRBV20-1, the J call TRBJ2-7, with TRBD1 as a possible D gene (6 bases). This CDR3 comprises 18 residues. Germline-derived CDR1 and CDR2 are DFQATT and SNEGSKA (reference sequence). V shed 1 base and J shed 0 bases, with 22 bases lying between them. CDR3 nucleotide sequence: TGCAGTGCTAGAGTTCGGGGTGGGGGCCAGGTCCTCTCCTACGAGCAGTACTTC. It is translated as CSARVRGGGQVLSYEQYF.

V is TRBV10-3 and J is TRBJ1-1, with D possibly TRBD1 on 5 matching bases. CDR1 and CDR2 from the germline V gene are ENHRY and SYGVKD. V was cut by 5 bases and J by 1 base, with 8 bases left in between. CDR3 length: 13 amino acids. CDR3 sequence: CAISTTGNTEAFF. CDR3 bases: TGTGCCATCAGTACAACAGGGAACACTGAAGCTTTCTTT.

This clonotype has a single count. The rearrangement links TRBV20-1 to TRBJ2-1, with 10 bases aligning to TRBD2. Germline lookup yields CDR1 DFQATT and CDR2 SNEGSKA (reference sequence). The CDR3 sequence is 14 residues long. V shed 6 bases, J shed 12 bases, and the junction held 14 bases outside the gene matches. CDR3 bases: TGCAGTGCGAGCGGACTAGCGGAGGTACGCGTGCAGTTCTTC. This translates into CSASGLAEVRVQFF.

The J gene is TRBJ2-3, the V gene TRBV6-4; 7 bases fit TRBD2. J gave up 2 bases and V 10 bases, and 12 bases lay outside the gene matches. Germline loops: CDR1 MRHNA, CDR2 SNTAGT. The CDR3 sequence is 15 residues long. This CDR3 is CAIPKASGHTDTQYF. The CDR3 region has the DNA TGTGCCATTCCCAAGGCTAGCGGCCACACAGATACGCAGTATTTT.